This TCR beta chain originates from a study of T cell clones after liver transplantation. Study details: Without induction therapy, subjects received standard immunosuppression until 12-24 months post-transplant.

Profiling relied on immunoSEQ multiplex PCR, and the TCRdb table lists in-frame clones only, not all of them. Seen here are fewer than 45,000 clones, 70% to 90% observed once, and the top ten hold more than 2%. V was trimmed by 2 bases and J by 3 bases, leaving 11 bases between them. Per the germline V gene, CDR1 is SGHTA and CDR2 is FQGTGA. The CDR3 is 14 residues long. The genes are TRBV7-3 and TRBJ2-7; D perhaps matches TRBD1 (5 bases). The clonotype was recovered from a human patient who received a liver transplant. Some T cells may have originated in the graft donor. Sequences were derived from CD4+ T cells from blood, sampled 24 months after liver transplant. The DNA for the CDR3 is TGTGCCAGCAGCTTAGATCTAGGGGACTACGAGCAGTACTTC. Amino acid sequence: CASSLDLGDYEQYF.